The TCR beta chain described here comes from a study of OX40 agonist ivuxolimab in advanced cancers. Broader study findings: CD4+ and CD8+ T cells in blood underwent clonal expansion by week 6 at 0.1 to 3.0 mg/kg.

Clones were sequenced by immunoSEQ multiplex PCR, and TCRdb holds only the in-frame ones, with some missing. Of about 59,000 clones listed, over 80% are singletons. This clone has more than one count but fewer than ten. Its target is unknown. J was trimmed by 4 bases and V by 4 bases; bases with no gene match: 9. Germline-derived CDR1 and CDR2 are SGHTA and FQGNSA. The CDR3 runs 15 residues. The sequencing used CD4+ or CD8+ T cells sorted from blood, collected in a trial of the OX40 agonist ivuxolimab. The sequence was obtained from an adult with an advanced solid tumor such as melanoma, head and neck, liver or kidney cancer. V gene TRBV7-2 combines with J gene TRBJ2-5, with TRBD1 matching over 7 bases. CDR3 residues: CASSSRGGAGETQYF. As DNA, the CDR3 is TGTGCCAGCAGCTCGAGAGGGGGCGCGGGAGAGACCCAGTACTTC.